Below, 25 T cell receptor beta chains from the same sample are listed, as sequenced in a study of technical replicates of blood from several donors. Repertoires were generated with immunoSEQ multiplex PCR, while TCRdb's copy carries only in-frame clones and drops some. The repertoire has about 94,000 clones, 90% to 96% of them found once; the top ten carry around 0.4%. Input material: T cells isolated from PBMCs. The origin of the receptors is a human donor in good health.

The gene calls are TRBV14 and TRBJ2-3; D is undetermined. The V end was cut by 1 base, the J end by 2 bases, with 7 bases between. The CDR3 contains 14 residues. From germline, CDR1 is SGHDN and CDR2 FVKESK. CDR3 loop: CASSQVYLTDTQYF. The CDR3 bases are TGTGCCAGCAGCCAAGTTTATCTCACAGATACGCAGTATTTT. Based on the CDR3 plus reference TRBV14 and TRBJ2-3, the full variable domain is EAGVTQFPSHSVIEKGQTVTLRCDPISGHDNLYWYRRVMGKEIKFLLHFVKESKQDESGMPNNRFLAERTGGTYSTLKVQPAELEDSGVYFCASSQVYLTDTQYFGPGTRLTVL.

This clone was counted a single time. V is TRBV28 and J is TRBJ1-2; D call uncertain. Trimming removed 7 bases from V and 8 bases from J, with 17 bases in between. This CDR3 is 13 amino acids long. From germline, CDR1 is MDHEN and CDR2 SYDVKM. CDR3 DNA sequence: TGTGCCAGCAACACGGACTCTCCAGGAGGCTACACCTTC. Its translation: CASNTDSPGGYTF.

In nucleotides, the CDR3 is TGTGCCAGCAGACAGGAAACTAATGAAAAACTGTTTTTT. The encoded protein is CASRQETNEKLFF. J is TRBJ1-4 and V is TRBV7-9, with D tentatively TRBD1 (5 bases). This CDR3 contains 13 residues. The germline V gene has CDR1 SEHNR and CDR2 FQNEAQ (reference sequence). V gave up 6 bases and J gave up 1 base, with 6 bases separating them.

V is TRBV9 and J is TRBJ2-5; no clear D. Trimming pared 0 bases from V and 7 bases from J, leaving 4 bases between. Germline assignment: CDR1 SGDLS and CDR2 YYNGEE. The length of the CDR3 is 11 residues. CDR3 DNA sequence: TGTGCCAGCAGCGTAGACGGGACCCAGTACTTC. Its protein product is CASSVDGTQYF.

The rearrangement links TRBV4-3 to TRBJ2-2; possible D gene TRBD1, 6 bases. In germline, CDR1 is LGHNA, CDR2 YSLEER. The CDR3 has 17 amino acids. The V end lost 1 base, the J end lost 2 bases, and 14 bases lay between the germline ends. The CDR3 DNA reads as TGCGCCAGCAGCCAAGCGATAACAGGGAGAAACACCGGGGAGCTGTTTTTT. It encodes CASSQAITGRNTGELFF.

The chain links TRBV6-1 to TRBJ2-7; TRBD1 aligns across 7 bases. CDR1 and CDR2 from the germline V gene are MNHNS and SASEGT. The trim removed 4 bases at V and 2 bases at J, leaving 2 bases unmatched. CDR3 length: 13 residues. The chain's CDR3 is CASSAGQPYEQYF. CDR3 DNA sequence: TGTGCCAGCAGTGCGGGACAGCCCTACGAGCAGTACTTC.

This clone has a single count. This chain uses TRBV4-1 with TRBJ2-6; D not resolved. Germline V gene data show CDR1 as MGHRA and CDR2 as YSYEKL. The CDR3 has 13 amino acids. Trimming took 3 bases from V and 4 from J, leaving 4 bases between them. In DNA form, the CDR3 reads TGCGCCAGCAGCCACACAGGGGCCAACGTCCTGACTTTC. It encodes CASSHTGANVLTF.

This clone was seen a single time. This chain connects TRBV7-2 to TRBJ2-1; TRBD2 is a possible D gene (6 bases). The ends were cut back, 8 bases at V and 4 bases at J, with 15 bases in the middle. In germline, CDR1 is SGHTA, CDR2 FQGNSA. The CDR3 has 14 amino acids. DNA for the CDR3: TGTGCCAGCCTCGCGGGACCTGAATACAATGAGCAGTTCTTC. Its translation: CASLAGPEYNEQFF.

The CDR3 nucleotides are TGTGCCACCAGCAGTTACAGGGTAGACGAGCAGTACTTC. It translates to CATSSYRVDEQYF. The genes are TRBV15 and TRBJ2-7; weak D call: TRBD1 (6 bases). CDR3 length: 13 amino acids. Germline lookup yields CDR1 LNHNV and CDR2 YYDKDF (reference sequence). Trimming stripped 3 bases from V and 5 bases from J, with 11 bases between.

The DNA of the CDR3 is TGTGCCAGCAGCTTAAATCGCAATGAGCAGTTCTTC. Amino acids: CASSLNRNEQFF. The J gene is TRBJ2-1, the V gene TRBV7-3; D remains ambiguous. CDR3 length: 12 amino acids. Trimming shortened V by 1 base and J by 6 bases, and 4 bases separated the two germline ends. Germline lookup yields CDR1 SGHTA and CDR2 FQGTGA. The variable domain in full, completed from reference TRBV7-3 and TRBJ2-1, reads GAGVSQTPSNKVTEKGKYVELRCDPISGHTALYWYRQSLGQGPEFLIYFQGTGAADDSGLPNDRFFAVRPEGSVSTLKIQRTERGDSAVYLCASSLNRNEQFFGPGTRLTVL.

This clone was observed once. Here the CDR3 reads CASSLLGVDGETQYF. CDR3 bases: TGTGCCAGCAGCTTACTAGGGGTTGATGGAGAGACCCAGTACTTC. The chain is built from TRBV7-3 and TRBJ2-5, with a tentative D call TRBD1 (5 bases). Germline values: CDR1 SGHTA, CDR2 FQGTGA. The CDR3 covers 15 residues. Trimming stripped 2 bases from V and 4 bases from J, with 14 bases between.

For the CDR3, the DNA is TGCGCCAGCCGCTCGGGACTAGGGAGGTTCGATGAGCAGTTCTTC. It specifies CASRSGLGRFDEQFF. The rearrangement links TRBV5-1 to TRBJ2-1; 8 nucleotides align to TRBD2. V lost 7 bases and J lost 8; bases outside the gene matches: 14. The V gene's germline CDR1 is SGHRS and CDR2 YFSETQ. This CDR3 region has 15 residues.

Written as DNA, the CDR3 is TGTGCCAGCTTCCCGATTAGCGGGAGAGGGGAGCTGTTTTTT. Protein: CASFPISGRGELFF. The chain recombines TRBV6-5 with TRBJ2-2; 9 bases are a match to TRBD2. The germline gives CDR1 MNHEY, CDR2 SVGAGI. CDR3 size: 14 residues. Unmatched junction bases numbered 9, after V lost 8 bases and J lost 8 bases.

The chain has TRBV9 and TRBJ2-7; 10 positions agree with TRBD2. V lost 0 bases and J lost 4; bases outside the gene matches: 1. Per the germline V gene, CDR1 is SGDLS and CDR2 is YYNGEE. This CDR3 region has 14 residues. The CDR3 loop is CASSVALAGYEQYF. Here the CDR3 DNA reads TGTGCCAGCAGCGTAGCACTAGCGGGATACGAGCAGTACTTC.

The rearrangement links TRBV28 to TRBJ2-3, with TRBD2 matching over 9 bases. V shed 8 bases and J 14 bases; nucleotides not matched to a gene: 11. The CDR3 has 12 residues. CDR1 is MDHEN, CDR2 SYDVKM, per germline. This chain's CDR3 is CASLNLAGLRYF. CDR3 DNA sequence: TGTGCCAGCCTCAACCTAGCGGGACTTCGGTATTTT.

In this sample, this clone turned up once. The V and J genes are TRBV27 and TRBJ1-2; 11 bases line up with TRBD1. This CDR3 comprises 13 residues. Unmatched junction bases numbered 4, after V lost 6 bases and J lost 7 bases. Germline V gene lookup returns CDR1 MNHEY and CDR2 SMNVEV (reference sequence). The CDR3 region is CASRDRGPGGYTF. CDR3 sequence (DNA): TGTGCCAGCAGGGACAGGGGGCCTGGTGGCTACACCTTC.

The DNA for the CDR3 is TGTGCCAGCCAACCCGAGGATTACTACAATGAGCAGTTCTTC. This translates into CASQPEDYYNEQFF. The rearrangement links TRBV10-3 to TRBJ2-1; no reliable D call. This CDR3 is 14 amino acids long. The germline V and J ends were trimmed by 10 bases and 3 bases, with 16 bases remaining between them. Germline lookup yields CDR1 ENHRY and CDR2 SYGVKD.

The gene calls are TRBV6-5 and TRBJ1-5, with 9 bases lining up with TRBD1. Germline V gene data show CDR1 as MNHEY and CDR2 as SVGAGI. This CDR3 contains 13 residues. V lost 9 bases and J lost 7; bases outside the gene matches: 7. The CDR3 bases are TGTGCCAGTCATAAGGACAGGGGACAGCCCCAGCATTTT. The encoded protein is CASHKDRGQPQHF.

This clone appeared once. J is TRBJ2-3 and V is TRBV28, with a weak D call TRBD1 (6 bases). This CDR3 contains 14 residues. CDR1 is MDHEN, CDR2 SYDVKM, per germline. V was pared by 3 bases and J by 3 bases, with 10 bases between. DNA of the CDR3: TGTGCCAGCAGTTTCGGCAGGGGTACAGATACGCAGTATTTT. Its translation is CASSFGRGTDTQYF. The entire variable domain, with the rest obtained from reference TRBV28 and TRBJ2-3, is as follows: DVKVTQSSRYLVKRTGEKVFLECVQDMDHENMFWYRQDPGLGLRLIYFSYDVKMKEKGDIPEGYSVSREKKERFSLILESASTNQTSMYLCASSFGRGTDTQYFGPGTRLTVL.

The V and J genes are TRBV4-3 and TRBJ2-1, with 7 positions matching TRBD2. CDR1 and CDR2 (germline): LGHNA, YSLEER. V gave up 4 bases and J gave up 2 bases; unmatched junction bases: 5. This CDR3 contains 15 residues. The CDR3 loop is CASSPGLAAYNEQFF. CDR3 nucleotides: TGCGCCAGCAGCCCCGGCCTAGCGGCCTACAATGAGCAGTTCTTC.

J is TRBJ2-2 and V is TRBV11-3; D possibly corresponds to TRBD2 (7 bases). In germline, CDR1 is SGHNT, CDR2 YENEEA. The CDR3 has 14 residues. CDR3 sequence: CASRAGANTGELFF. The CDR3 nucleotides read TGTGCATCCAGGGCGGGGGCTAACACCGGGGAGCTGTTTTTT. The full variable domain, with the rest looked up from reference TRBV11-3 and TRBJ2-2, is EAGVVQSPRYKIIEKKQPVAFWCNPISGHNTLYWYLQNLGQGPELLIRYENEEAVDDSQLPKDRFSAERLKGVDSTLKIQPAELGDSAVYLCASRAGANTGELFFGEGSRLTVL.

V is TRBV5-6 and J is TRBJ2-5; 8 positions match TRBD1. The germline gives CDR1 SGHDT, CDR2 YYEEEE. The CDR3 contains 15 residues. V gave up 2 bases and J gave up 2 bases; unmatched junction bases: 5. The CDR3 sequence is CASSFLTGGQETQYF. The CDR3 DNA reads as TGTGCCAGCAGCTTTTTAACAGGGGGACAAGAGACCCAGTACTTC.

The V call is TRBV4-3, the J call TRBJ2-7, with 9 bases fitting TRBD2. CDR1 is LGHNA and CDR2 is YSLEER in the germline V gene. This CDR3 contains 16 residues. V was clipped by 0 bases and J by 1 base; unmatched bases: 4. The CDR3 here is CASSQDILAGSYEQYF. The CDR3 DNA sequence: TGCGCCAGCAGCCAAGACATACTAGCGGGTTCCTACGAGCAGTACTTC.

This sequence joins TRBV7-2 and TRBJ2-2; TRBD2 agrees at 7 bases. Germline CDR1 SGHTA, CDR2 FQGNSA. The CDR3 runs 15 residues. V lost 5 bases to trimming and J lost 7 bases; unmatched junction nucleotides: 10. CDR3 amino acids: CASSPAGVNSGELFF. In DNA, the CDR3 is TGTGCCAGCAGCCCCGCGGGAGTAAATAGCGGGGAGCTGTTTTTT.

This chain connects TRBV7-2 to TRBJ2-5; 7 bases fit TRBD2. CDR3 size: 12 residues. Unmatched junction bases numbered 2, after V lost 5 bases and J lost 5 bases. The V gene's germline CDR1 is SGHTA and CDR2 FQGNSA. In nucleotides, the CDR3 is TGTGCCAGCAGCGGGCGGGGGGAGACCCAGTACTTC. It is translated as CASSGRGETQYF.